This section outlines one T cell receptor beta chain sequence together with its context. Its cognate antigen is unknown. This sample was included in a study of PD-1 blockade in classical Hodgkin lymphoma. Study-level results: Why repertoires differed is undefined; disease activity or prior therapy possibly contributed. Patients with a complete response exhibited baseline diversity comparable to newly diagnosed patients.

Clones were sequenced by immunoSEQ multiplex PCR, and TCRdb holds only the in-frame ones, with some missing. The sample consists of roughly 40,000 clones, around 87% of them appearing once. All the patients suffered relapse after autologous stem cell transplantation, and brentuximab vedotin exposure differed. V gave up 11 bases and J gave up 9 bases, with 16 bases separating them. Germline assignment: CDR1 SNHLY and CDR2 FYNNEI. The CDR3 spans 11 residues. The chain links TRBV2 to TRBJ2-5; D is unresolved. The clonotype originates from a human donor with classical Hodgkin lymphoma. Source: peripheral blood mononuclear cells (PBMCs), taken at baseline. Written as DNA, the CDR3 is TGTGCCTCCCGGTGGCATGGGCCCCAGTACTTC. This codes for CASRWHGPQYF. The entire variable domain, with the rest obtained from reference TRBV2 and TRBJ2-5, is as follows: EPEVTQTPSHQVTQMGQEVILRCVPISNHLYFYWYRQILGQKVEFLVSFYNNEISEKSEIFDDQFSVERPDGSNFTLKIRSTKLEDSAMYFCASRWHGPQYFGPGTRLLVL.